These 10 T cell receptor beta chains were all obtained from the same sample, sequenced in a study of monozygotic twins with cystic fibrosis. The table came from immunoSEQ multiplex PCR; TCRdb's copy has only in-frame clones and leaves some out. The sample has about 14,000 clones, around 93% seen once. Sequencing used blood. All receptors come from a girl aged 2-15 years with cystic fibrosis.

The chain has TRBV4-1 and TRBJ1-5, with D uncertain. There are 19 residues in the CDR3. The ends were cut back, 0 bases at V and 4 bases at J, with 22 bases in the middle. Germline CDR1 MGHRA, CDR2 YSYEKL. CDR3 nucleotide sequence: TGCGCCAGCAGCCAAGAAGGGTGGGAGGGAAAGTACGGGAATCAGCCCCAGCATTTT. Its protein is CASSQEGWEGKYGNQPQHF.

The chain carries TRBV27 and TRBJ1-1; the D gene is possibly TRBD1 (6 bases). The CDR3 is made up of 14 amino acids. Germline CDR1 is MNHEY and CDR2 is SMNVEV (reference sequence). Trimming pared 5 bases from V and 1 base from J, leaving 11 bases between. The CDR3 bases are TGTGCCAGCAGTCTCCTAGGGGGGAACACTGAAGCTTTCTTT. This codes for CASSLLGGNTEAFF.

The CDR3 nucleotides are TGCAGTGCTAGAGATTGGACTGAAGCTTTCTTT. Translation gives CSARDWTEAFF. The gene calls are TRBV20-1 and TRBJ1-1; D ambiguous. This CDR3 region has 11 residues. The V and J ends lost 0 bases and 5 bases respectively, with 4 bases between them. Germline V gene lookup returns CDR1 DFQATT and CDR2 SNEGSKA (reference sequence).

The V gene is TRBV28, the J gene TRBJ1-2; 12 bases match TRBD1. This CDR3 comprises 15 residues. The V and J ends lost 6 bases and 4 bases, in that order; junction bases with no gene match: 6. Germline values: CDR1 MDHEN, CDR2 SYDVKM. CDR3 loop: CASSHMGQGAYGYTF. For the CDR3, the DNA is TGTGCCAGCAGCCATATGGGACAGGGGGCCTATGGCTACACCTTC.

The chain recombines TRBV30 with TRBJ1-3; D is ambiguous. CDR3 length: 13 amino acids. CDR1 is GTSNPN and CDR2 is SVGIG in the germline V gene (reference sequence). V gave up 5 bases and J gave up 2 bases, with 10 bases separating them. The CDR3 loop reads CAWDLGTGNTIYF. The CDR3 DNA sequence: TGTGCCTGGGACCTGGGGACTGGAAACACCATATATTTT.

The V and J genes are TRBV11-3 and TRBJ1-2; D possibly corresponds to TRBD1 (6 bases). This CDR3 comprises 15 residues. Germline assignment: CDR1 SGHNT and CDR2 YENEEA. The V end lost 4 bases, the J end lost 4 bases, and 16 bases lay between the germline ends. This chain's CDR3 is CASSSRTEARYGYTF. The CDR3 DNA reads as TGTGCCAGCAGCTCCCGGACAGAGGCCCGCTATGGCTACACCTTC.

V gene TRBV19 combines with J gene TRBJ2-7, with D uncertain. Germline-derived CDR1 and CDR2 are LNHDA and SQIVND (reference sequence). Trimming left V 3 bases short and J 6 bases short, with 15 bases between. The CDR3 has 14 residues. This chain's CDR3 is CASSIPQLASEQYF. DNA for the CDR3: TGTGCCAGTAGTATCCCTCAATTGGCCAGCGAGCAGTACTTC.

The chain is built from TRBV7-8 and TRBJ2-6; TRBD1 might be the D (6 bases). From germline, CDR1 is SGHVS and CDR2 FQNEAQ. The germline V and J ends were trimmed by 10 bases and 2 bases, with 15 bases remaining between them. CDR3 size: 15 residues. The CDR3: CAKALYRAGANVLTF. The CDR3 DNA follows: TGTGCCAAGGCATTATACAGGGCTGGGGCCAACGTCCTGACTTTC.

The CDR3: CASSLGQGATGELFF. CDR3 DNA: TGTGCCAGTAGTCTCGGACAGGGGGCAACCGGGGAGCTGTTTTTT. The chain uses TRBV19 and TRBJ2-2, with 11 positions matching TRBD1. CDR1 is LNHDA and CDR2 is SQIVND in the germline V gene (reference sequence). The trim removed 5 bases at V and 5 bases at J, leaving 4 bases unmatched. This CDR3 has 15 amino acids.

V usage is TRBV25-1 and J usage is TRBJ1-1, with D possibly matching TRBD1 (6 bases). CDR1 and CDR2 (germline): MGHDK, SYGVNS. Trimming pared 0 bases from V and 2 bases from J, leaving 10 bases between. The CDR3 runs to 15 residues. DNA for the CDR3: TGTGCCAGCAGTGAATACAGGGGTTCTAACACTGAAGCTTTCTTT. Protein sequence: CASSEYRGSNTEAFF.